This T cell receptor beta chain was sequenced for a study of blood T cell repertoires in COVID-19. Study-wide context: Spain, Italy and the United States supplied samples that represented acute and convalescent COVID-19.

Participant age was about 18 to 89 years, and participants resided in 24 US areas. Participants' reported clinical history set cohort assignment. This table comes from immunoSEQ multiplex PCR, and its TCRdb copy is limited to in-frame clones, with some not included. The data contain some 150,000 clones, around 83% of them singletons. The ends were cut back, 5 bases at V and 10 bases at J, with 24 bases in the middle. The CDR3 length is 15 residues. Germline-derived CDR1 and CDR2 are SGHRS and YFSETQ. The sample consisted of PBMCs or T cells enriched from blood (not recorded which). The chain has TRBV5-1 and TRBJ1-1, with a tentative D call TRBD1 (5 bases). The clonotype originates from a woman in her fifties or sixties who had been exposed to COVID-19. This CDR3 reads CASSPAQGPQRGAFF. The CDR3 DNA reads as TGCGCCAGCAGTCCCGCCCAGGGCCCTCAGCGGGGAGCTTTCTTT.